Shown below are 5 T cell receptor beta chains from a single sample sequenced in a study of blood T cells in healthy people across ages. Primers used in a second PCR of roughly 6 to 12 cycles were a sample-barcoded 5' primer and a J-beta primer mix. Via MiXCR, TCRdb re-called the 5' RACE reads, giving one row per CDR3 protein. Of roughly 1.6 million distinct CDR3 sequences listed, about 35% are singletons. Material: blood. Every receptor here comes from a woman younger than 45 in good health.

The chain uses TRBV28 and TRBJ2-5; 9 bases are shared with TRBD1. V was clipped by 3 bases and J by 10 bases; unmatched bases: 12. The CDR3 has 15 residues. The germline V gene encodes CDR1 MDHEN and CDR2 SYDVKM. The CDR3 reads CASSFPDRGKPYQYF. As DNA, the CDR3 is TGTGCCAGCAGTTTCCCGGACAGGGGCAAACCGTACCAGTACTTC.

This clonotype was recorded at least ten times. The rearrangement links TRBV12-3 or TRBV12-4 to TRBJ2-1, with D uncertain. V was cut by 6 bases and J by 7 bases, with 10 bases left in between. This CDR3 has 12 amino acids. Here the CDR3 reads CASRTSWNEQFF. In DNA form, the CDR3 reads TGTGCCAGCAGGACATCGTGGAATGAGCAGTTCTTC.

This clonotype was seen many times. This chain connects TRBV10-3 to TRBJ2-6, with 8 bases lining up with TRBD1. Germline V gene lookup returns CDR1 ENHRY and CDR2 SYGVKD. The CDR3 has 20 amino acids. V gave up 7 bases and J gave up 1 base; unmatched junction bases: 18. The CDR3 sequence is CAITRTGLAAPQSGANVLTF. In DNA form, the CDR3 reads TGTGCCATCACCCGGACAGGGCTGGCCGCCCCCCAATCTGGGGCCAACGTCCTGACTTTC.

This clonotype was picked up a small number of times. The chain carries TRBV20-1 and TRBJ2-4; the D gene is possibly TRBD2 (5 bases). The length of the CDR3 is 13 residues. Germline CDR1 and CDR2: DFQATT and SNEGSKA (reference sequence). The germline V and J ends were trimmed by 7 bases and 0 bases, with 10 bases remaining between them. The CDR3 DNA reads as TGCAGTGTTGCTGGACTAGCCAAAAACATTCAGTACTTC. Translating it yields CSVAGLAKNIQYF.

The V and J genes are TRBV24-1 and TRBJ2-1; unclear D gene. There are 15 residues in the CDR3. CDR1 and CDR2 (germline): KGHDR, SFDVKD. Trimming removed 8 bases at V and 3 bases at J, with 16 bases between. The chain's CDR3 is CATNVSRAFYNEQFF. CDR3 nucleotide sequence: TGTGCCACCAACGTTTCCAGAGCTTTCTACAATGAGCAGTTCTTC.